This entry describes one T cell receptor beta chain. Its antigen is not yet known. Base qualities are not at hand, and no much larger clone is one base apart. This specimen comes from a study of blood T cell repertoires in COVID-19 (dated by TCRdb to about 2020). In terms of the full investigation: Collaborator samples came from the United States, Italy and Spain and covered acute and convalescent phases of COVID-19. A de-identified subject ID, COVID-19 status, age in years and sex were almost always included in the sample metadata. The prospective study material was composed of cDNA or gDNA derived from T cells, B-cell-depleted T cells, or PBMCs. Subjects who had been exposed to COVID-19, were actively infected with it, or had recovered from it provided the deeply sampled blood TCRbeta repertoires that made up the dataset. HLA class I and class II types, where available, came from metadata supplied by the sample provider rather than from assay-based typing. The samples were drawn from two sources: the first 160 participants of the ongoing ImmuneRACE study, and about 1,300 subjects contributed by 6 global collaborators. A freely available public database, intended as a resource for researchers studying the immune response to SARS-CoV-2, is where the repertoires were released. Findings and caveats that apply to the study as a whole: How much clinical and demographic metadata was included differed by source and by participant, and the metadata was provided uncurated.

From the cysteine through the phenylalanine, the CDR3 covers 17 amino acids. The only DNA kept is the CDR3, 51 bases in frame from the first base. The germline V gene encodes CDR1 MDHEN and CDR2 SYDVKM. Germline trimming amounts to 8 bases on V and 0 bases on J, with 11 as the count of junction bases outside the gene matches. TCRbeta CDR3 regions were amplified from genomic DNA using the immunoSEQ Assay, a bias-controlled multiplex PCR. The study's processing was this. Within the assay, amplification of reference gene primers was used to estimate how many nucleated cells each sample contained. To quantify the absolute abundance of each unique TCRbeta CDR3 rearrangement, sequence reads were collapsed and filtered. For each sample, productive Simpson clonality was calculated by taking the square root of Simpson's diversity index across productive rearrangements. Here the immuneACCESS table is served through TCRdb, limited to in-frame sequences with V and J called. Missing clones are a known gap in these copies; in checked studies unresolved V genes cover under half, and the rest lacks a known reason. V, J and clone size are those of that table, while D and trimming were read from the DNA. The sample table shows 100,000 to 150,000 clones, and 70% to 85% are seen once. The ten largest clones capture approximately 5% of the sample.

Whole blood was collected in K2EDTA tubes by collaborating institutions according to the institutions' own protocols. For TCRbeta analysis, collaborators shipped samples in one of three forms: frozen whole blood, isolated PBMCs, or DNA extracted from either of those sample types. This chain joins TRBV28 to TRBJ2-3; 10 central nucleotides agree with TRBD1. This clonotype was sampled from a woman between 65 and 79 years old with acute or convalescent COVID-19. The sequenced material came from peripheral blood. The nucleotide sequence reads TGTGCCAGCGACAGGGGGCTGTACGGGAAGAGCACAGATACGCAGTATTTT. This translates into CASDRGLYGKSTDTQYF.